This T cell receptor beta chain was sequenced for a study of T-cell memory formation after mild COVID-19. TCRdb ran MiXCR on the 5' RACE reads and lists one entry per CDR3 protein. The sample shows around 530,000 distinct CDR3 sequences, about 20% of them seen only once. Ten or more counts support this clonotype. CDR3 length equals 16 residues. V lost 11 bases and J lost 2, with 23 bases in between. CDR1 and CDR2 (germline): MNHNS, SASEGT. V is TRBV6-1 and J is TRBJ2-3, with D possibly TRBD1 on 6 matching bases. This sequence was found in an adult woman who had mild COVID-19 (a few samples of this study predate the infection). Cell type and time point are not known. The material sequenced was PBMCs or a T cell subset sorted from them (not recorded which). The CDR3: CAGQRTTGIFTDTQYF. The DNA for the CDR3 is TGTGCCGGTCAACGTACCACAGGGATCTTCACAGATACGCAGTATTTT.